One sample yielded the 12 T cell receptor beta chains listed below, sequenced in a study of blood T cell repertoires in COVID-19. TCRdb keeps only in-frame clones here, not all; method: immunoSEQ multiplex PCR. The repertoire holds 150,000 or so clones, around four fifths seen once, with nearly 3% in the top ten. Sample: peripheral blood. These receptors came from a woman aged 40 to 49 with active or convalescent COVID-19.

This rearrangement joins TRBV28 to TRBJ2-7; 9 positions match TRBD2. The CDR3 loop spans 14 amino acids. CDR1 MDHEN and CDR2 SYDVKM come from the germline V gene. V was pared by 8 bases and J by 3 bases, with 8 bases of the junction left unmatched. CDR3: CASRRTSAIYEQYF. In DNA, the CDR3 is TGTGCCAGCCGCCGGACTAGCGCAATCTACGAGCAGTACTTC.

The rearrangement uses TRBV10-3 and TRBJ2-3; 8 bases are a match to TRBD1. The CDR3 loop spans 15 amino acids. Germline assignment: CDR1 ENHRY and CDR2 SYGVKD. With 4 bases clipped from V and 4 bases from J, the junction kept 7 bases outside the gene matches. As DNA, the CDR3 is TGTGCCATCAGTGGTACAGGGGGGTTGCCAGATACGCAGTATTTT. It specifies CAISGTGGLPDTQYF.

The chain recombines TRBV6-5 with TRBJ2-1, with D possibly being TRBD1 (5 bases). The CDR3 consists of 15 residues. Trimming shortened V by 0 bases and J by 7 bases, and 13 bases separated the two germline ends. Germline V gene sequence: CDR1 MNHEY, CDR2 SVGAGI. This CDR3 is CASSYSQGRRNEQFF. In DNA form, the CDR3 reads TGTGCCAGCAGTTACTCGCAGGGTCGGCGGAATGAGCAGTTCTTC.

J is TRBJ1-6 and V is TRBV5-4; possible D gene TRBD1, 5 bases. Germline CDR1 is SGHNT and CDR2 is YYREEE (reference sequence). This CDR3 region has 15 residues. V lost 4 bases and J lost 8, with 16 bases in between. CDR3 loop: CASSPLGVGDSPLHF. The CDR3 coding sequence is TGTGCCAGCAGCCCCCTTGGGGTAGGGGATTCACCCCTCCACTTT.

The rearrangement joins TRBV19 to TRBJ1-2, with D perhaps matching TRBD1 (5 bases). Germline-derived CDR1 and CDR2 are LNHDA and SQIVND (reference sequence). This CDR3 is 15 amino acids long. With 3 bases removed from V and 2 bases from J, the gap between germline ends came to 13 bases. The CDR3 sequence: CASSIDRFFNYGYTF. The CDR3 DNA reads as TGTGCCAGTAGTATCGACAGATTTTTCAACTATGGCTACACCTTC.

J is TRBJ1-2 and V is TRBV7-2; perhaps TRBD1 as D (5 bases). The CDR3 spans 13 residues. Germline CDR1 reads SGHTA; CDR2 reads FQGNSA. Trimming cost V 4 bases and J 7 bases, with 13 bases left between them. Here the CDR3 reads CASSSSRDGGYTF. CDR3 nucleotide sequence: TGTGCCAGCAGCTCCTCCAGGGATGGTGGCTACACCTTC.

V gene TRBV18 combines with J gene TRBJ1-1; weak D call: TRBD1 (6 bases). CDR3 length: 13 residues. V was clipped by 6 bases and J by 11 bases, with 19 bases between them. Germline CDR1 is KGHSH and CDR2 is LQKENI. CDR3 sequence: CASSLEVTTGAFF. The CDR3, as DNA: TGTGCCAGCTCCCTTGAAGTGACCACAGGGGCTTTCTTT.

This clone was counted only a few times. The CDR3 spells CASSQNSIRVEQAGRRTEAFF. DNA for the CDR3: TGTGCCAGCAGCCAAAACTCGATCCGGGTTGAACAGGCAGGTCGTAGGACTGAAGCTTTCTTT. The genes are TRBV3-1 (or the pseudogene TRBV3-2) and TRBJ1-1; a weak D match, TRBD1 (5 bases). The germline CDR1 and CDR2 sequences are LGHDT and YNNKEL (reference sequence). Trimming shortened V by 2 bases and J by 5 bases, and 33 bases separated the two germline ends. The CDR3 extends over 21 amino acids.

The gene calls are TRBV4-3 and TRBJ1-1; the D gene is possibly TRBD1 (6 bases). Germline assignment: CDR1 LGHNA and CDR2 YSLEER. The V end was cut by 0 bases, the J end by 3 bases, with 11 bases between. This CDR3 has 15 amino acids. The CDR3: CASSQDSGQYTEAFF. The CDR3 coding sequence is TGCGCCAGCAGCCAAGACTCAGGACAGTACACTGAAGCTTTCTTT.

For this clone: The same CDR3 can be traced to other DNA sequences in this sample. The chain recombines TRBV19 with TRBJ1-1; D gene ambiguous. V was cut by 1 base and J by 0 bases, with 6 bases left in between. CDR1 and CDR2 (germline): LNHDA, SQIVND (reference sequence). CDR3 length equals 14 residues. In nucleotides, the CDR3 is TGTGCCAGTAGTATAGGGCAGGTGAACACTGAAGCTTTCTTT. Its protein is CASSIGQVNTEAFF.

The CDR3 DNA reads TGTGCCACATCCCCTCCCGGGCAGGGCGAATACAATGAGCAGTTCTTC. This translates into CATSPPGQGEYNEQFF. The genes are TRBV11-1 and TRBJ2-1; D may be TRBD1 (5 bases). Germline CDR1 SGHAT, CDR2 FQDESV (reference sequence). The V gene lost 10 bases and the J gene lost 4 bases, with 23 bases spanning the gap. This CDR3 contains 16 residues.

CDR3: CASSPDRVREKLFF. Here the CDR3 DNA reads TGTGCCAGCAGCCCGGACAGGGTCCGGGAAAAACTGTTTTTT. J is TRBJ1-4 and V is TRBV5-4, with 8 bases aligning to TRBD1. Germline CDR1 is SGHNT and CDR2 is YYREEE (reference sequence). With 4 bases clipped from V and 8 bases from J, the junction kept 7 bases outside the gene matches. The CDR3 consists of 14 residues. The variable domain in full, with the rest retrieved from reference TRBV5-4 and TRBJ1-4, is ETGVTQSPTHLIKTRGQQVTLRCSSQSGHNTVSWYQQALGQGPQFIFQYYREEENGRGNFPPRFSGLQFPNYSSELNVNALELDDSALYLCASSPDRVREKLFFGSGTQLSVL.